These 29 T cell receptor beta chains came from one sample sequenced in a study of OX40 agonist ivuxolimab in advanced cancers. The repertoire was sequenced with immunoSEQ multiplex PCR; TCRdb's copy has only in-frame clones and lacks some. Of 77,000 or so clones listed, around 92% are singletons. The sample consisted of CD4+ or CD8+ T cells sorted from blood, taken in a trial of the OX40 agonist ivuxolimab. The source of these receptors is an adult with an advanced solid tumor such as melanoma, head and neck, liver or kidney cancer.

This chain connects TRBV27 to TRBJ1-2, with TRBD1 identical over 9 bases. The V segment lost 3 bases and the J segment 3 bases; nucleotides outside the gene matches: 8. The CDR3 totals 16 residues. CDR1 is MNHEY, CDR2 SMNVEV, per germline (reference sequence). CDR3 amino acids: CASSFGRTGVHYGYTF. In DNA form, the CDR3 reads TGTGCCAGCAGTTTCGGCCGGACAGGGGTTCACTATGGCTACACCTTC.

This clone was seen once. J is TRBJ2-3 and V is TRBV5-1; 8 bases match TRBD2. The CDR3 has 19 residues. Germline CDR1 is SGHRS and CDR2 is YFSETQ. V shed 0 bases, J shed 2 bases, and the junction held 14 bases outside the gene matches. The CDR3 DNA follows: TGCGCCAGCAGCTTGGTTTTAGGGCTAGCGGGCCTTATCACAGATACGCAGTATTTT. It codes for CASSLVLGLAGLITDTQYF. Supplemented by reference TRBV5-1 and TRBJ2-3, the full variable domain reads KAGVTQTPRYLIKTRGQQVTLSCSPISGHRSVSWYQQTPGQGLQFLFEYFSETQRNKGNFPGRFSGRQFSNSRSEMNVSTLELGDSALYLCASSLVLGLAGLITDTQYFGPGTRLTVL.

V is TRBV13 and J is TRBJ2-1, with D perhaps given as TRBD1 or TRBD2 (6 bases each). Germline-derived CDR1 and CDR2 are PRHDT and FYEKMQ (reference sequence). The CDR3 runs to 15 residues. V was cut by 0 bases and J by 5 bases, with 11 bases left in between. CDR3 protein: CASSLGRGGNNEQFF. CDR3 DNA: TGTGCCAGCAGCTTAGGCAGGGGAGGCAACAATGAGCAGTTCTTC.

The J gene is TRBJ1-1, the V gene TRBV10-3, with no clear D. The germline CDR1 and CDR2 sequences are ENHRY and SYGVKD. V lost 0 bases and J 6 bases, leaving 14 bases between the germline ends. The length of the CDR3 is 15 residues. CDR3 amino acids: CAISESYEGFAEAFF. The CDR3 DNA reads as TGTGCCATCAGTGAGTCGTATGAGGGATTCGCTGAAGCTTTCTTT.

The chain is built from TRBV19 and TRBJ2-1, with D possibly TRBD2 on 6 matching bases. CDR1 and CDR2 (germline): LNHDA, SQIVND (reference sequence). CDR3 length: 19 residues. Trimming took off 3 bases at V and 10 bases at J, with 31 bases between the two ends. The CDR3: CASSIRPGKRDSNPFEQFF. The CDR3 bases are TGTGCCAGTAGTATTCGGCCTGGAAAACGGGACTCGAATCCATTCGAGCAGTTCTTC.

V usage is TRBV11-2 and J usage is TRBJ2-5; D is ambiguous. The CDR3 contains 13 residues. The germline V gene encodes CDR1 SGHAT and CDR2 FQNNGV. Trimming left V 6 bases short and J 1 base short, with 9 bases between. The chain's CDR3 is CASSLSAQETQYF. CDR3 in DNA: TGTGCCAGCAGTTTATCGGCCCAAGAGACCCAGTACTTC.

This chain connects TRBV5-8 to TRBJ1-2, with D perhaps matching TRBD1 (5 bases). The CDR3 contains 15 residues. The germline V and J ends were trimmed by 1 base and 2 bases, with 12 bases remaining between them. CDR1 is SGHTS and CDR2 is YDEGEE in the germline V gene. The CDR3 region is CASSLRDSMNYGYTF. As DNA, the CDR3 is TGTGCCAGCAGCTTGAGGGACTCCATGAACTATGGCTACACCTTC. Full variable domain (outside the CDR3, taken from reference TRBV5-8 and TRBJ1-2): EAGVTQSPTHLIKTRGQQATLRCSPISGHTSVYWYQQALGLGLQFLLWYDEGEERNRGNFPPRFSGRQFPNYSSELNVNALELEDSALYLCASSLRDSMNYGYTFGSGTRLTVV.

J is TRBJ2-5 and V is TRBV27; TRBD2 agrees at 9 bases. V was pared by 5 bases and J by 5 bases, with 12 bases of the junction left unmatched. This CDR3 is built from 16 residues. Germline V gives CDR1 MNHEY, CDR2 SMNVEV (reference sequence). This CDR3 reads CASSPWTSDLGETQYF. For the CDR3, the DNA is TGTGCCAGCAGTCCGTGGACTAGCGACTTGGGGGAGACCCAGTACTTC.

The CDR3 region has the DNA TGTGCCAGCAGCCCTGCCGGAGCCTACGAGCAGTACTTC. It translates to CASSPAGAYEQYF. V is TRBV27 and J is TRBJ2-7; no firm D call. The CDR3 has 13 residues. The germline V and J ends were trimmed by 6 bases and 2 bases, with 11 bases remaining between them. CDR1 MNHEY and CDR2 SMNVEV come from the germline V gene (reference sequence).

The chain carries TRBV6-5 and TRBJ1-1; no clear D. Trimming stripped 2 bases from V and 1 base from J, with 11 bases between. Germline loops: CDR1 MNHEY, CDR2 SVGAGI. CDR3 length: 15 residues. CDR3 sequence: CASSYAGVQNTEAFF. DNA for the CDR3: TGTGCCAGCAGTTACGCCGGCGTCCAGAACACTGAAGCTTTCTTT.

The rearrangement links TRBV19 to TRBJ2-7, with D possibly being TRBD2 (6 bases). V shed 4 bases and J shed 3 bases, with 16 bases lying between them. Germline CDR1 and CDR2: LNHDA and SQIVND (reference sequence). The length of the CDR3 is 15 residues. CDR3 region: CASSTQLQGGYEQYF. The CDR3 bases are TGTGCCAGTAGTACCCAACTGCAGGGAGGCTACGAGCAGTACTTC. Looking up the rest from reference TRBV19 and TRBJ2-7 gives the full variable domain: DGGITQSPKYLFRKEGQNVTLSCEQNLNHDAMYWYRQDPGQGLRLIYYSQIVNDFQKGDIAEGYSVSREKKESFPLTVTSAQKNPTAFYLCASSTQLQGGYEQYFGPGTRLTVT.

In this sample, this clone turned up once. The chain links TRBV11-2 to TRBJ1-6; TRBD1 is a possible D gene (5 bases). The CDR3 length is 18 residues. Between the trimmed V and J ends, which lost 0 bases and 3 bases, there was a span of 15 bases. Germline V gene lookup returns CDR1 SGHAT and CDR2 FQNNGV. CDR3 sequence reads: CASSLDIRDRVYNSPLHF. The CDR3 region has the DNA TGTGCCAGCAGCTTAGATATCCGCGACAGAGTCTATAATTCACCCCTCCACTTT.

This clone was observed a single time. The J gene is TRBJ2-1, the V gene TRBV6-5, with D maybe TRBD2 (6 bases). The germline CDR1 and CDR2 sequences are MNHEY and SVGAGI. Trimming shortened V by 5 bases and J by 12 bases, and 17 bases separated the two germline ends. This CDR3 has 13 residues. The CDR3 reads CASSPGTGAVQFF. The CDR3 bases are TGTGCCAGCAGTCCCGGGACTGGGGCTGTGCAGTTCTTC.

This chain links TRBV9 with TRBJ2-1; 9 nucleotides agree with TRBD2. CDR3 length: 17 residues. Trimming at V came to 4 bases and at J to 6 bases, leaving 14 bases not matched to a gene. Germline CDR1 SGDLS, CDR2 YYNGEE. In nucleotides, the CDR3 is TGTGCCAGCAGCCCGTACTCCAGCGGGGGGACCTTCAATGAGCAGTTCTTC. Its protein product is CASSPYSSGGTFNEQFF.

This clone was found a few times. The genes are TRBV5-1 and TRBJ2-2; the D call may be TRBD1 or TRBD2 (5 bases each). Trimming removed 1 base from V and 0 bases from J, with 10 bases in between. Per the germline V gene, CDR1 is SGHRS and CDR2 is YFSETQ. This CDR3 has 16 amino acids. The CDR3 coding sequence is TGCGCCAGCAGCTTGTACGGGGACGCGAACACCGGGGAGCTGTTTTTT. Its translation is CASSLYGDANTGELFF.

In its sample, this clone ranks as medium-sized. The same CDR3 arises from other DNA sequences in this sample as well. The chain has TRBV7-9 and TRBJ2-7, with no clear D. Trimming shortened V by 2 bases and J by 0 bases, and 5 bases separated the two germline ends. The CDR3 has 13 amino acids. CDR1 is SEHNR, CDR2 FQNEAQ, per germline (reference sequence). The CDR3 protein is CASSLPGSYEQYF. CDR3 bases: TGTGCCAGCAGCTTACCTGGCTCCTACGAGCAGTACTTC.

This clone showed up just once. The V gene is TRBV5-4, the J gene TRBJ1-1, with a possible D match to TRBD1 (5 bases). The CDR3 is 13 residues long. V lost 4 bases, J lost 3 bases, and 10 bases lay in between. The germline CDR1 and CDR2 sequences are SGHNT and YYREEE (reference sequence). CDR3 sequence reads: CASSHGGDTEAFF. The DNA for the CDR3 is TGTGCCAGCAGCCACGGAGGGGACACTGAAGCTTTCTTT.

The V and J genes are TRBV27 and TRBJ1-1; D gene uncertain. Per germline, CDR1 MNHEY and CDR2 SMNVEV (reference sequence). The CDR3 length is 13 residues. Trimming stripped 1 base from V and 1 base from J, with 4 bases between. The CDR3 coding sequence is TGTGCCAGCAGTTTATTACAGAACACTGAAGCTTTCTTT. Translating it yields CASSLLQNTEAFF.

The chain joins TRBV19 to TRBJ1-2, with D perhaps matching TRBD1 (6 bases). The length of the CDR3 is 15 residues. Per germline, CDR1 LNHDA and CDR2 SQIVND (reference sequence). V was clipped by 8 bases and J by 6 bases, with 22 bases between them. CDR3 in DNA: TGTGCCAGTTCTTCTCCAGGGGCGCAGGTTGATGGCTACACCTTC. Translating gives CASSSPGAQVDGYTF.

The chain uses TRBV27 and TRBJ1-6; maybe TRBD1 (6 bases). Trimming pared 4 bases from V and 4 bases from J, leaving 14 bases between. The germline V gene has CDR1 MNHEY and CDR2 SMNVEV (reference sequence). CDR3 length equals 16 residues. The CDR3 sequence: CASSWVGGGYNSPLHF. CDR3 nucleotides: TGTGCCAGCAGTTGGGTAGGGGGTGGTTATAATTCACCCCTCCACTTT.

This chain uses TRBV11-3 with TRBJ2-2; TRBD1 matches 10 bases. Germline values: CDR1 SGHNT, CDR2 YENEEA. V trimming: 3 bases; J trimming: 12 bases; junction bases outside the gene matches: 1. The CDR3 covers 12 residues. CDR3 in DNA: TGTGCCAGCAGCTTGGGACAGGGGCAGCTGTTTTTT. This sequence encodes CASSLGQGQLFF.

This clone has just one count. The genes are TRBV7-8 and TRBJ2-5; 7 nucleotides agree with TRBD1. Unmatched junction bases numbered 3, after V lost 1 base and J lost 1 base. Germline V gives CDR1 SGHVS, CDR2 FQNEAQ. CDR3 length equals 15 residues. As DNA, the CDR3 is TGTGCCAGCAGCTTAGAGGGGGCTCTCCAAGAGACCCAGTACTTC. As protein: CASSLEGALQETQYF.

The V gene is TRBV5-6, the J gene TRBJ2-5, with a tentative D call TRBD2 (6 bases). The CDR3 length is 17 residues. Trimming shortened V by 4 bases and J by 2 bases, and 21 bases separated the two germline ends. CDR1 and CDR2 (germline): SGHDT, YYEEEE. The CDR3 DNA reads TGTGCCAGCAGCCCACGGAGGGATCGAGTGGGGCAAGAGACCCAGTACTTC. Its translation is CASSPRRDRVGQETQYF.

The chain employs TRBV28 and TRBJ1-1; 8 nucleotides line up with TRBD1. The CDR3 totals 16 residues. Germline-derived CDR1 and CDR2 are MDHEN and SYDVKM. The V and J ends lost 5 bases and 3 bases, in that order; junction bases with no gene match: 11. The CDR3 region has the DNA TGTGCCAGCAGTCCACAGGGGGTTCGTTATCACACTGAAGCTTTCTTT. It translates to CASSPQGVRYHTEAFF. The variable domain in full, completed from reference TRBV28 and TRBJ1-1, reads DVKVTQSSRYLVKRTGEKVFLECVQDMDHENMFWYRQDPGLGLRLIYFSYDVKMKEKGDIPEGYSVSREKKERFSLILESASTNQTSMYLCASSPQGVRYHTEAFFGQGTRLTVV.

The chain couples TRBV28 to TRBJ2-1; 8 nucleotides agree with TRBD2. In germline, CDR1 is MDHEN, CDR2 SYDVKM. This CDR3 has 19 amino acids. V was clipped by 0 bases and J by 3 bases; unmatched bases: 13. CDR3 protein: CASSLWVLPSGGHYNEQFF. The CDR3, as DNA: TGTGCCAGCAGTTTATGGGTCCTCCCAAGCGGGGGCCACTACAATGAGCAGTTCTTC.

A few counts support this clone. V and J are TRBV2 and TRBJ1-5; the D is unclear. The germline V gene encodes CDR1 SNHLY and CDR2 FYNNEI. Trimming shortened V by 3 bases and J by 2 bases, and 11 bases separated the two germline ends. The CDR3 is made up of 15 amino acids. The CDR3 DNA follows: TGTGCCAGCAGTGAGGGCTGGGAGGGCAATCAGCCCCAGCATTTT. This gives the protein CASSEGWEGNQPQHF.

The chain links TRBV7-9 to TRBJ2-2; TRBD2 aligns across 8 bases. V trimming: 1 base; J trimming: 4 bases; junction bases outside the gene matches: 5. Germline V gene sequence: CDR1 SEHNR, CDR2 FQNEAQ (reference sequence). The CDR3 loop spans 16 amino acids. CDR3 sequence: CASSLETSEFTGELFF. The CDR3 nucleotides are TGTGCCAGCAGCTTAGAGACTAGCGAGTTCACCGGGGAGCTGTTTTTT. The full variable domain, in which reference TRBV7-9 and TRBJ2-2 provide the parts outside the CDR3, is DTGVSQNPRHKITKRGQNVTFRCDPISEHNRLYWYRQTLGQGPEFLTYFQNEAQLEKSRLLSDRFSAERPKGSFSTLEIQRTEQGDSAMYLCASSLETSEFTGELFFGEGSRLTVL.

The rearrangement joins TRBV7-2 to TRBJ2-7; perhaps TRBD2 as D (5 bases). V was trimmed by 1 base and J by 3 bases, leaving 16 bases between them. Germline values: CDR1 SGHTA, CDR2 FQGNSA. The CDR3 runs to 16 residues. This CDR3 is CASSLDPRGSFYEQYF. CDR3 DNA: TGTGCCAGCAGCTTAGATCCCCGGGGTTCGTTCTACGAGCAGTACTTC. The full variable domain, with the rest looked up from reference TRBV7-2 and TRBJ2-7, is GAGVSQSPSNKVTEKGKDVELRCDPISGHTALYWYRQSLGQGLEFLIYFQGNSAPDKSGLPSDRFSAERTGGSVSTLTIQRTQQEDSAVYLCASSLDPRGSFYEQYFGPGTRLTVT.

This chain uses TRBV6-4 with TRBJ2-1; 10 bases line up with TRBD2. The V segment lost 10 bases and the J segment 3 bases; nucleotides outside the gene matches: 12. The CDR3 totals 16 residues. The germline V gene encodes CDR1 MRHNA and CDR2 SNTAGT. In DNA, the CDR3 is TGTGCCACCTCAGGGGAAAGCGGGGGGGTCTACAATGAGCAGTTCTTC. Translation gives CATSGESGGVYNEQFF.